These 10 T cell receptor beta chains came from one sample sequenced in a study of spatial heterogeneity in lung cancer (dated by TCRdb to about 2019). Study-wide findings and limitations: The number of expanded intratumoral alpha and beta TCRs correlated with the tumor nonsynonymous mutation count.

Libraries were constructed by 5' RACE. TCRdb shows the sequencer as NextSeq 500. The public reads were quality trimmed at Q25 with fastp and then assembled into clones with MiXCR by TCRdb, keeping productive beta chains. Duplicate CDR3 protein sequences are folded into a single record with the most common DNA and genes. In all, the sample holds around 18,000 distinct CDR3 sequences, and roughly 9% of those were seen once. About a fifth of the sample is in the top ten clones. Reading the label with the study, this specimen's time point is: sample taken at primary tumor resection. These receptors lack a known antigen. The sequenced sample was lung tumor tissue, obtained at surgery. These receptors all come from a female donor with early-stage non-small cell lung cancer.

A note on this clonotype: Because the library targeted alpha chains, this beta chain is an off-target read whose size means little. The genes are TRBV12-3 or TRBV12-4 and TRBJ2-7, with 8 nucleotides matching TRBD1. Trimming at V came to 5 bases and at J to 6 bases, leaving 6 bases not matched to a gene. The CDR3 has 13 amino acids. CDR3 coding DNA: TGTGCCAGCAGTGGCGCCAGGGGGCTCGAGCAGTACTTC. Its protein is CASSGARGLEQYF.

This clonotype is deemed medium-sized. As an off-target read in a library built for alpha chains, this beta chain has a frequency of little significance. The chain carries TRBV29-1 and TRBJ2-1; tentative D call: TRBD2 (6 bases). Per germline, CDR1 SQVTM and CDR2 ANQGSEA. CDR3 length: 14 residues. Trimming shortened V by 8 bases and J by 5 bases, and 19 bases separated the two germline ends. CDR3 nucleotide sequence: TGCAGCTGCGGGAATGCGATGTTGCACAATGAGCAGTTCTTC. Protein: CSCGNAMLHNEQFF.

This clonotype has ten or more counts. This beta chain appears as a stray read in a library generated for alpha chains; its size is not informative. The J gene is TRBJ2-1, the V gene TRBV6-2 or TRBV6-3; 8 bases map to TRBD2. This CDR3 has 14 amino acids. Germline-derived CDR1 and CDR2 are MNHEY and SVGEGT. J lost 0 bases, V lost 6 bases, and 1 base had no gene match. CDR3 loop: CASSGGASYNEQFF. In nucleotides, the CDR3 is TGTGCCAGCAGCGGGGGGGCCTCCTACAATGAGCAGTTCTTC.

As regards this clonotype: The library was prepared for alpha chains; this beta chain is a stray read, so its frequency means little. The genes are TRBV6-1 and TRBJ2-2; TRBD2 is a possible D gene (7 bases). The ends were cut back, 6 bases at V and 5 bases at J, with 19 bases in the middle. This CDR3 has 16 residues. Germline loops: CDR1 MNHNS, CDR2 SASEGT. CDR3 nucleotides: TGTGCCAGCAGCCCCGAGGGGGGGCGAGGAACCGGGGAGCTGTTTTTT. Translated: CASSPEGGRGTGELFF.

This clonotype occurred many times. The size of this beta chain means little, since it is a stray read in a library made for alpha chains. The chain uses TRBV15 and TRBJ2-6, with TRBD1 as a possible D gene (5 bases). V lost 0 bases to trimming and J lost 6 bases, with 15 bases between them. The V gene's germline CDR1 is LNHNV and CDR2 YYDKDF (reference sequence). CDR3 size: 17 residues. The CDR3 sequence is CATSRDRTQRVANVLTF. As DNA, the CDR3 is TGTGCCACCAGCAGAGATCGGACACAGCGAGTGGCCAACGTCCTGACTTTC.

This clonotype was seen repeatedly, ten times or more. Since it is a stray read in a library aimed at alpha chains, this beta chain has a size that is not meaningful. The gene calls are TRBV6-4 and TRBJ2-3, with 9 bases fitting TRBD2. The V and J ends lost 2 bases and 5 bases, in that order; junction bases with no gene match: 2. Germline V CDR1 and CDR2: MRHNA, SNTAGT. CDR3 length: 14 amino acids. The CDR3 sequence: CASSDAGGRDTQYF. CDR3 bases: TGTGCCAGCAGTGACGCGGGGGGGCGAGATACGCAGTATTTT.

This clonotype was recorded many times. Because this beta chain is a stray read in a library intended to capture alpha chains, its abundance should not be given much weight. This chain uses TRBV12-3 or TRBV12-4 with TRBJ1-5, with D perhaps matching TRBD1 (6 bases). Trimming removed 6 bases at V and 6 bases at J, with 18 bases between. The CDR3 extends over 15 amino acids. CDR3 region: CASRQSGVYSQPQHF. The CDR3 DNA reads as TGTGCCAGCAGGCAGTCAGGGGTTTATAGTCAGCCCCAGCATTTT.

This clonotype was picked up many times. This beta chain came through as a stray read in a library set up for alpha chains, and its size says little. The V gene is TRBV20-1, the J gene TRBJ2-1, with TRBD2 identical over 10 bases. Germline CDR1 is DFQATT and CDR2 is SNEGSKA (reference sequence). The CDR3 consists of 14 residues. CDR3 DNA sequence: TGCAGCCCAGTAGCGGGGGGCCAATACAATGAGCAGTTCTTC. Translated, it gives CSPVAGGQYNEQFF.

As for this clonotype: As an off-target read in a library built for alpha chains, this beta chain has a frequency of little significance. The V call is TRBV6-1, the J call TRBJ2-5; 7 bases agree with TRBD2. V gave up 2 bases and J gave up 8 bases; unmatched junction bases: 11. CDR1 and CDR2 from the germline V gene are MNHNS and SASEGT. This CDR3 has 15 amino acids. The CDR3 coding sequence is TGTGCCAGCAGTGAATCGTGGCGGGGGAGTGAAACCCAGTACTTC. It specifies CASSESWRGSETQYF.

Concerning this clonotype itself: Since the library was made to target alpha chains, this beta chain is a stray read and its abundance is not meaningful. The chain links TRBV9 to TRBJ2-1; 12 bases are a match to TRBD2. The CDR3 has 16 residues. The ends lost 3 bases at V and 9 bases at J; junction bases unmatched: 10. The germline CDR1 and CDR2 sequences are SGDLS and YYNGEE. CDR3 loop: CASSASLAGGPAEQFF. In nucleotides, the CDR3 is TGTGCCAGCAGCGCCTCCCTAGCGGGGGGGCCCGCTGAGCAGTTCTTC.